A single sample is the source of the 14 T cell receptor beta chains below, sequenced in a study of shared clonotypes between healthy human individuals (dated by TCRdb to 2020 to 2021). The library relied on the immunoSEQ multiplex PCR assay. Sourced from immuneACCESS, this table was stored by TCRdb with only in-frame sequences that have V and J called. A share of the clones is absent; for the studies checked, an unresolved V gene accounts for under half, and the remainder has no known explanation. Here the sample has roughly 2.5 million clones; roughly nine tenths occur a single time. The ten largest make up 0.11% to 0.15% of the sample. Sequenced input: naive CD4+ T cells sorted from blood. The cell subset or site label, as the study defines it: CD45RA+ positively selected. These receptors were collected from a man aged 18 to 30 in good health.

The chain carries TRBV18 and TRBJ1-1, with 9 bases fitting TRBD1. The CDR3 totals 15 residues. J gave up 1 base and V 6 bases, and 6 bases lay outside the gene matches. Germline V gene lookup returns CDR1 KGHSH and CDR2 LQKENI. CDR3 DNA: TGTGCCAGCTCGGTCGACAGGGGGTGGAACACTGAAGCTTTCTTT. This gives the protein CASSVDRGWNTEAFF.

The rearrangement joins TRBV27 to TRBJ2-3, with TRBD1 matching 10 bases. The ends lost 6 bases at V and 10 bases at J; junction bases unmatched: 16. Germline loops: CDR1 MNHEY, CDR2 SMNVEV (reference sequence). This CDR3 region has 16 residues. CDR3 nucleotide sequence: TGTGCCAGCAGGGGATCCGGGACAGGGGAGAGCAGTCCGCAGTATTTT. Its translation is CASRGSGTGESSPQYF.

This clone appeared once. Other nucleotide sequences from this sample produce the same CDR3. Here the CDR3 reads CASSVQGSYEQYF. DNA of the CDR3: TGTGCCAGTAGTGTACAAGGCTCCTACGAGCAGTACTTC. V usage is TRBV19 and J usage is TRBJ2-7; D is unclear. V lost 5 bases and J 0 bases, leaving 8 bases between the germline ends. CDR3 size: 13 residues. Germline V gene data show CDR1 as LNHDA and CDR2 as SQIVND (reference sequence).

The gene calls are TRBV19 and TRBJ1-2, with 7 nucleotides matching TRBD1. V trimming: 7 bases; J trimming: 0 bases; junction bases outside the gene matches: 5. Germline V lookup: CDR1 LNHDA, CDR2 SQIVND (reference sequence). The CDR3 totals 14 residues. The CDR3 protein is CASNGDSTNYGYTF. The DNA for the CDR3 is TGTGCCAGTAACGGGGACAGCACTAACTATGGCTACACCTTC.

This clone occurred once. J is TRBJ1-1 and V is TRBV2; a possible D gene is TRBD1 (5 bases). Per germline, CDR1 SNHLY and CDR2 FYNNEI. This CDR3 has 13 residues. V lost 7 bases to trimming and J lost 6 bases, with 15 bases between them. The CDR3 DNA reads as TGTGCCAGCAAGGTTGCTTGGGGGGCTGAAGCTTTCTTT. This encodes CASKVAWGAEAFF.

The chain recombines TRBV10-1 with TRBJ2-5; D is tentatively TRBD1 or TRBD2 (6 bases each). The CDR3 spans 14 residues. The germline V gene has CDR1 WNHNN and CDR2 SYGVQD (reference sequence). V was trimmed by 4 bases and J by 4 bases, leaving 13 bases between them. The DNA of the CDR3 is TGCGCCAGCAGTGTAGGGGGGATCGTAGAGACCCAGTACTTC. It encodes CASSVGGIVETQYF.

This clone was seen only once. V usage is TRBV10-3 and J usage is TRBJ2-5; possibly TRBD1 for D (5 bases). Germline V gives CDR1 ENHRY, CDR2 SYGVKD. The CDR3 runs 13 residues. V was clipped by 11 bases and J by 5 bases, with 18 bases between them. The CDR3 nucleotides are TGTGCCCATCAGGCAGGGCTAAGGGAGACCCAGTACTTC. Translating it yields CAHQAGLRETQYF.

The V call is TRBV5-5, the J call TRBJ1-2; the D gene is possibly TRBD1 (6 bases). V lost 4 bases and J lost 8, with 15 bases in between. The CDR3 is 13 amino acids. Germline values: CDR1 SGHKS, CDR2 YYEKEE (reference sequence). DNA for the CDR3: TGTGCCAGCAGCCAACAGGGTATCGGGGGCTACACCTTC. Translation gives CASSQQGIGGYTF.

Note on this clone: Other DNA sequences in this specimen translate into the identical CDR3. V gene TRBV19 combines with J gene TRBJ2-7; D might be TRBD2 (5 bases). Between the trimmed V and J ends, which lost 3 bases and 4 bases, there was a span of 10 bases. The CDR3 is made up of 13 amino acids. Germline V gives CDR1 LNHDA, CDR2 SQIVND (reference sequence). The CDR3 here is CASSMERGYEQYF. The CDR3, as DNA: TGTGCCAGTAGTATGGAACGGGGTTACGAGCAGTACTTC.

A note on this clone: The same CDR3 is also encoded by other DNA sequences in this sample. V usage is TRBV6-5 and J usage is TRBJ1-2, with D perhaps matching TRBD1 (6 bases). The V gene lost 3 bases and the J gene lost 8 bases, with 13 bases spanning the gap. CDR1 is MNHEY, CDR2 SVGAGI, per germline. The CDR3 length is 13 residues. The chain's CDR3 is CASSYLQGDGYTF. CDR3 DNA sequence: TGTGCCAGCAGTTATCTACAGGGCGACGGCTACACCTTC.

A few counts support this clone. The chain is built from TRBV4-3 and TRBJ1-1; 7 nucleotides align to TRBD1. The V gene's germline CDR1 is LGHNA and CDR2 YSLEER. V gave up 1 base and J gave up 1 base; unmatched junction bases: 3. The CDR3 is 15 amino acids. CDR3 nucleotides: TGCGCCAGCAGCCAAGGTGACAGGGCGAACACTGAAGCTTTCTTT. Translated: CASSQGDRANTEAFF.

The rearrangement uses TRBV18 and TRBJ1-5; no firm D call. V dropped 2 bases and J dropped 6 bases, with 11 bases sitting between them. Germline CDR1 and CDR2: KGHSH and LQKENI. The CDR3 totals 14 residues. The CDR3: CASSPSLQGQPQHF. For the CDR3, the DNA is TGTGCCAGCTCACCAAGTCTTCAAGGTCAGCCCCAGCATTTT.

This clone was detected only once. In DNA, the CDR3 is TGTGCCAGCAGTGTTGGGACTAGCGGGAGAATGTACGAGCAGTACTTC. Translating gives CASSVGTSGRMYEQYF. The chain carries TRBV25-1 and TRBJ2-7; 14 bases match TRBD2. Germline CDR1 and CDR2: MGHDK and SYGVNS. V lost 4 bases to trimming and J lost 4 bases; unmatched junction nucleotides: 6. The CDR3 is 16 amino acids.

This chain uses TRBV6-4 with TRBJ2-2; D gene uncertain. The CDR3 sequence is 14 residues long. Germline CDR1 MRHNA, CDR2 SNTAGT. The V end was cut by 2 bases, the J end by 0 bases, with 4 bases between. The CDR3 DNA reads TGTGCCAGCAGTGACGTGGCGAACACCGGGGAGCTGTTTTTT. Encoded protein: CASSDVANTGELFF.